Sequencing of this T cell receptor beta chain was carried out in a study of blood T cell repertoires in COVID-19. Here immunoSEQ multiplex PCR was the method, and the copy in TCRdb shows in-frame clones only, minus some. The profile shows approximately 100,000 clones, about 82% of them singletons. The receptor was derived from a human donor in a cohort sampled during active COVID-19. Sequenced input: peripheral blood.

This CDR3 is CASSLGPRGEDEKLFF. The CDR3 DNA reads TGTGCCAGCAGCTTAGGGCCCAGGGGCGAAGATGAAAAACTGTTTTTT. This chain connects TRBV7-9 to TRBJ1-4; a weak D match, TRBD1 (6 bases). The CDR3 contains 16 residues. V was clipped by 1 base and J by 6 bases, with 15 bases between them. CDR1 is SEHNR and CDR2 is FQNEAQ in the germline V gene (reference sequence).